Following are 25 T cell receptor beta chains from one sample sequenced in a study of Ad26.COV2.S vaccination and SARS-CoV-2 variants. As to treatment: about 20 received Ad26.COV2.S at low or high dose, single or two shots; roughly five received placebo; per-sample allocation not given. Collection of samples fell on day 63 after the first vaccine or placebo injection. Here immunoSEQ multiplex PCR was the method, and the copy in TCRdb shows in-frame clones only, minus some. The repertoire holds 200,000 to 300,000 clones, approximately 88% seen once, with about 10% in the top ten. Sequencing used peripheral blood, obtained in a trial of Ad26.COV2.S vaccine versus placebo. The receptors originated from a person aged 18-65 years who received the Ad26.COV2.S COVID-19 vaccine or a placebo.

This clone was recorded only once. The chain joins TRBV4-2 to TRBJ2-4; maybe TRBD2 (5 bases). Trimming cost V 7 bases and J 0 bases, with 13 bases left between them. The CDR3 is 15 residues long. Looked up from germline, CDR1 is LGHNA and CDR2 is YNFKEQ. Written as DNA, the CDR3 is TGTGCCAGCAAACGTGAGGGATTAGCCAAAAACATTCAGTACTTC. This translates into CASKREGLAKNIQYF.

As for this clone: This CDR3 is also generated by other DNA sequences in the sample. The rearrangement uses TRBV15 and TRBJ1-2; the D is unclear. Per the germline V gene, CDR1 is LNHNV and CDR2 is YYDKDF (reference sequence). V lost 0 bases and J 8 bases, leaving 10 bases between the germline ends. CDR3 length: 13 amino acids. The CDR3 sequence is CATSRDRVGGYTF. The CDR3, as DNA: TGTGCCACCAGCAGAGACCGGGTTGGGGGCTACACCTTC.

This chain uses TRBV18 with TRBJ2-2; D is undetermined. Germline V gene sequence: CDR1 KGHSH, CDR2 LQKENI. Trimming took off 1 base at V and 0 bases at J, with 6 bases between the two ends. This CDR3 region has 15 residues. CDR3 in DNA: TGTGCCAGCTCACCACAGGGCGCGAACACCGGGGAGCTGTTTTTT. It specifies CASSPQGANTGELFF.

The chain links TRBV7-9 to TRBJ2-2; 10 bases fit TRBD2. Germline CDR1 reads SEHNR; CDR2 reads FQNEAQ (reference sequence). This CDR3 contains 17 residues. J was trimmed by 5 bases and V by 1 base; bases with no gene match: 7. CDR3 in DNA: TGTGCCAGCAGCTTAGTCCCCTTGACTAGCGGGACCGGGGAGCTGTTTTTT. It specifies CASSLVPLTSGTGELFF.

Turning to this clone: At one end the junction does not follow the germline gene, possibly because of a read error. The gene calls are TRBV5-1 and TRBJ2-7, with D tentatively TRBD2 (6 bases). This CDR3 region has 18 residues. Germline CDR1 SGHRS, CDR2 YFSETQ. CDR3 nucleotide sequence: TGCGCCAGCAGACTGAGCAGCTTGCGGGGTGTCGGAGGGGACGACCAGTACTTC. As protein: CASRLSSLRGVGGDDQYF. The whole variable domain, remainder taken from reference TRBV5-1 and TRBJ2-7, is KAGVTQTPRYLIKTRGQQVTLSCSPISGHRSVSWYQQTPGQGLQFLFEYFSETQRNKGNFPGRFSGRQFSNSRSEMNVSTLELGDSALYLCASRLSSLRGVGGDDQYFGPGTRLTVT.

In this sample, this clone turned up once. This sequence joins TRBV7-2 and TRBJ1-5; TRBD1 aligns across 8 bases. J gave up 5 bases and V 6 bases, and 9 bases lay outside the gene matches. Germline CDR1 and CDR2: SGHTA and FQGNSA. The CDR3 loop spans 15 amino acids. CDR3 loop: CASRPTGGEDQPQHF. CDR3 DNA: TGTGCCAGCAGACCAACAGGGGGAGAGGATCAGCCCCAGCATTTT.

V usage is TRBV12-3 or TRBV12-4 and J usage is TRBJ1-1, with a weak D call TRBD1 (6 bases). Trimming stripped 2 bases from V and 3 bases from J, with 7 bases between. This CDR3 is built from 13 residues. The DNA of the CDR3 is TGTGCCAGCAGTTTAAAGGGGGACACTGAAGCTTTCTTT. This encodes CASSLKGDTEAFF.

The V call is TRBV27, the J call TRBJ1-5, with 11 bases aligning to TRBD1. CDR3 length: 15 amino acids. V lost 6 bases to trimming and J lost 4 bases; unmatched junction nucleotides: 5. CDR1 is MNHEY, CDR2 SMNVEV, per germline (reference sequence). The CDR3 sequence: CASRAGTGGNQPQHF. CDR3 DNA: TGTGCCAGCAGAGCCGGGACAGGGGGGAATCAGCCCCAGCATTTT.

The CDR3 is CASSDRTVRGNTIYF. CDR3 coding DNA: TGTGCCAGCAGTGACCGGACAGTCCGAGGAAACACCATATATTTT. The genes are TRBV25-1 and TRBJ1-3; D may be TRBD1 (6 bases). Trimming shortened V by 3 bases and J by 4 bases, and 13 bases separated the two germline ends. The length of the CDR3 is 15 residues. The germline V gene encodes CDR1 MGHDK and CDR2 SYGVNS.

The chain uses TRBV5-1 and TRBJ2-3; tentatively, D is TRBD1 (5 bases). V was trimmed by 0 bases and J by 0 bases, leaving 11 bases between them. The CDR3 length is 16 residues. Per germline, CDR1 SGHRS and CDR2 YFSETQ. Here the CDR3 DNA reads TGCGCCAGCAGCTTGGGACAGAGTACTAGCACAGATACGCAGTATTTT. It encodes CASSLGQSTSTDTQYF. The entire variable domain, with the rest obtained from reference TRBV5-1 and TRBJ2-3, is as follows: KAGVTQTPRYLIKTRGQQVTLSCSPISGHRSVSWYQQTPGQGLQFLFEYFSETQRNKGNFPGRFSGRQFSNSRSEMNVSTLELGDSALYLCASSLGQSTSTDTQYFGPGTRLTVL.

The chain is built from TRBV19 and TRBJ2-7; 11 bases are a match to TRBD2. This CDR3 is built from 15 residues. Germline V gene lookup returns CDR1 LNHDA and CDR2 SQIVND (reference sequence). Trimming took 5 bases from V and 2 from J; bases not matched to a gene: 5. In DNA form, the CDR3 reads TGTGCCAGTAGTTTCCAACTAGCGGGGGCCTACGAGCAGTACTTC. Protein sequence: CASSFQLAGAYEQYF.

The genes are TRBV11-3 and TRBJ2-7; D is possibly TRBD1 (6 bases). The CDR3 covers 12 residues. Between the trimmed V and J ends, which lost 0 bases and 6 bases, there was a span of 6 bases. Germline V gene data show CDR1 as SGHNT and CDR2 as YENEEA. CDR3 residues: CASSLEGGEQYF. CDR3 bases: TGTGCCAGCAGCTTAGAAGGGGGCGAGCAGTACTTC.

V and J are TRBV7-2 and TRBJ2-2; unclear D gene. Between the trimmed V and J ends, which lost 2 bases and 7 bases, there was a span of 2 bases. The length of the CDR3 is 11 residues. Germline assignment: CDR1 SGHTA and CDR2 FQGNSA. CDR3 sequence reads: CASSLNGELFF. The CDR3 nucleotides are TGTGCCAGCAGCTTAAACGGGGAGCTGTTTTTT.

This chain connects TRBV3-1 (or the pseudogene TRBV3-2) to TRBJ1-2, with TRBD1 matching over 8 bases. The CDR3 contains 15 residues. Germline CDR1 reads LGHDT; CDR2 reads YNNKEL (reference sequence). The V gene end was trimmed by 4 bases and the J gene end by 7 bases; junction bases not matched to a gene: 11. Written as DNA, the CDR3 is TGTGCCAGCAGCCCGTCAGGGGGCAACAGGGGTGGCTACACCTTC. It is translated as CASSPSGGNRGGYTF.

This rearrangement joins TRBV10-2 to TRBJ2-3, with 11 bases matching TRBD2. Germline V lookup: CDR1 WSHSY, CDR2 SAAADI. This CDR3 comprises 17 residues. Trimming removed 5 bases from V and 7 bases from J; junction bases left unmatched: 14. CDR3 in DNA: TGCGCCAGCAGTTTCGCCGGGACTAGCGGCGGAAAAAATACGCAGTATTTT. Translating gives CASSFAGTSGGKNTQYF.

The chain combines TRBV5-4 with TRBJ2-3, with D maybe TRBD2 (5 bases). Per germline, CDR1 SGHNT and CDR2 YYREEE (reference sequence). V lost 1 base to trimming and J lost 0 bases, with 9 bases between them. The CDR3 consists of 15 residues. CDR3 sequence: CASSLYRGSTDTQYF. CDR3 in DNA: TGTGCCAGCAGCTTGTACCGGGGTAGCACAGATACGCAGTATTTT.

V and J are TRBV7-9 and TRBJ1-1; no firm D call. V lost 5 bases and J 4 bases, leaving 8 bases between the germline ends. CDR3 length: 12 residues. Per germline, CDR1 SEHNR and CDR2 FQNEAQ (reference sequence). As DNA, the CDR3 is TGTGCCAGCAGCGGGGAGGGCACTGAAGCTTTCTTT. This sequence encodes CASSGEGTEAFF.

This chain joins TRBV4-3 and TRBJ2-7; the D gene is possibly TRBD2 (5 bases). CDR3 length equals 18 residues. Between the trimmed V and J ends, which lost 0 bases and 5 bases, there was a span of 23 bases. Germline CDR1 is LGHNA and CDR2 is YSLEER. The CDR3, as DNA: TGCGCCAGCAGCCAAGATCTCCAGGCTAGCCGGGTGTTCAACGAGCAGTACTTC. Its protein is CASSQDLQASRVFNEQYF.

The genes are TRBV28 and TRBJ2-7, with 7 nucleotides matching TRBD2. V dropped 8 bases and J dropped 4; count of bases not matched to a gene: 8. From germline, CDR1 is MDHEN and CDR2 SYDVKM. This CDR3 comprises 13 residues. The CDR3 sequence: CASGRGVGYEQYF. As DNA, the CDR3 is TGTGCCAGCGGTCGGGGGGTGGGGTACGAGCAGTACTTC. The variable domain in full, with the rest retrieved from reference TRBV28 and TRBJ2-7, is DVKVTQSSRYLVKRTGEKVFLECVQDMDHENMFWYRQDPGLGLRLIYFSYDVKMKEKGDIPEGYSVSREKKERFSLILESASTNQTSMYLCASGRGVGYEQYFGPGTRLTVT.

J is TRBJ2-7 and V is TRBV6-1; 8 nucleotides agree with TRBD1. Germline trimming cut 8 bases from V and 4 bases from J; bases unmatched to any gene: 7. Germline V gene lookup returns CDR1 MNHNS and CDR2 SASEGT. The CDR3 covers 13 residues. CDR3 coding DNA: TGTGCCAGCTTTAGAGGACAGGGTTACGAGCAGTACTTC. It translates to CASFRGQGYEQYF.

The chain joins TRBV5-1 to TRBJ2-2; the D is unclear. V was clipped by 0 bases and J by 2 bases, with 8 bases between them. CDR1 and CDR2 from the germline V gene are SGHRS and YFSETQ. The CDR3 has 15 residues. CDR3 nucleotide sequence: TGCGCCAGCAGCTTGGGTCCCGGCAACACCGGGGAGCTGTTTTTT. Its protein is CASSLGPGNTGELFF.

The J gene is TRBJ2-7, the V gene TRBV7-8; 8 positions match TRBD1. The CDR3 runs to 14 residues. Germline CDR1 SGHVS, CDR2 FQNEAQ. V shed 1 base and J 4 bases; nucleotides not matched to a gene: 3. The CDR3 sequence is CASSLGDRKYEQYF. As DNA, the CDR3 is TGTGCCAGCAGCTTAGGGGACAGGAAATACGAGCAGTACTTC.

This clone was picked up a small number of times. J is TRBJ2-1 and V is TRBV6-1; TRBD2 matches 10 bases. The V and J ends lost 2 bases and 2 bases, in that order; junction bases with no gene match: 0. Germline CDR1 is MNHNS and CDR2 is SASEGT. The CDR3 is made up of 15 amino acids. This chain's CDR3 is CASSELAGAYNEQFF. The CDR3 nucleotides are TGTGCCAGCAGTGAACTAGCGGGAGCCTACAATGAGCAGTTCTTC.

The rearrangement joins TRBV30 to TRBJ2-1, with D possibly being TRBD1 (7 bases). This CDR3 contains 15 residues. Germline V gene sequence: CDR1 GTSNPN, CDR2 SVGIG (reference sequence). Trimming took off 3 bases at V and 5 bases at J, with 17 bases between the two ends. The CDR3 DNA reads TGTGCCTGGAGCGGGGGCAGGGGGAGTAACAATGAGCAGTTCTTC. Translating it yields CAWSGGRGSNNEQFF.

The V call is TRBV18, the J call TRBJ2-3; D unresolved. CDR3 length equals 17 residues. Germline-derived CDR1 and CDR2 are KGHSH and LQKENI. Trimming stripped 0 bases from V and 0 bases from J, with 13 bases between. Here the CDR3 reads CASSPPQRTPSTDTQYF. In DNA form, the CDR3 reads TGTGCCAGCTCACCACCGCAAAGAACCCCTAGCACAGATACGCAGTATTTT.